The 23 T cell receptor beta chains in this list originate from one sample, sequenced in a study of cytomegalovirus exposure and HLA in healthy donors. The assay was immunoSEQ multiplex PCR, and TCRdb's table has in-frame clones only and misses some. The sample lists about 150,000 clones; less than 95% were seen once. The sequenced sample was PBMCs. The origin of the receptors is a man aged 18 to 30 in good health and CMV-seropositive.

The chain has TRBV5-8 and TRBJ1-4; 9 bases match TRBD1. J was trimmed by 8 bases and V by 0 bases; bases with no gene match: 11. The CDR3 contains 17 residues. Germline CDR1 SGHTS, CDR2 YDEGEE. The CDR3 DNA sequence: TGTGCCAGCAGCTTGGATGCCGGGACAGGGTGGCTAGAAAAACTGTTTTTT. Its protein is CASSLDAGTGWLEKLFF.

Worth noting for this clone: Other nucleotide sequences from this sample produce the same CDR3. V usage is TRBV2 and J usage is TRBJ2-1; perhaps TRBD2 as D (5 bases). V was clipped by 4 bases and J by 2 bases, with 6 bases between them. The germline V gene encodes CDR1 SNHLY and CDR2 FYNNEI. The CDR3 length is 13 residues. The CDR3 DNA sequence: TGTGCCAGCAGTGCCGGGACCTACAATGAGCAGTTCTTC. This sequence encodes CASSAGTYNEQFF.

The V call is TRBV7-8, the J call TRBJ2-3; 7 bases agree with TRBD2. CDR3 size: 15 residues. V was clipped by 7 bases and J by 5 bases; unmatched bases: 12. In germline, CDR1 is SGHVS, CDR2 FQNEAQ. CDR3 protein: CASTAGEWSRDTQYF. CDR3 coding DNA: TGTGCCAGCACGGCGGGAGAGTGGTCCAGAGATACGCAGTATTTT.

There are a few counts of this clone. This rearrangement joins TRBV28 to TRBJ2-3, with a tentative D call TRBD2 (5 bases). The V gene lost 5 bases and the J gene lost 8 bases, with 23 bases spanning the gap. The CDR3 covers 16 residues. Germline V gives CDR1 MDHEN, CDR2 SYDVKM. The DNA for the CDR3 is TGTGCCAGCAGTGCGACGCGTTGGGGAGAAGAAGGTACGCAGTATTTT. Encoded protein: CASSATRWGEEGTQYF.

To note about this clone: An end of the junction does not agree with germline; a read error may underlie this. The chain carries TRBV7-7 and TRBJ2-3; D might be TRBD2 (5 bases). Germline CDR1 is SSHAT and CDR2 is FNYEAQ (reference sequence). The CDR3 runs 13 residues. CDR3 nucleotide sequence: TGTGCTAGCAGCTTAGCGTTACTAGATACGCAGTATTTT. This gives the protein CASSLALLDTQYF. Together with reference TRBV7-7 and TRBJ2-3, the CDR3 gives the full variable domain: GAGVSQSPRYKVTKRGQDVTLRCDPISSHATLYWYQQALGQGPEFLTYFNYEAQPDKSGLPSDRFSAERPEGSISTLTIQRTEQRDSAMYRCASSLALLDTQYFGPGTRLTVL.

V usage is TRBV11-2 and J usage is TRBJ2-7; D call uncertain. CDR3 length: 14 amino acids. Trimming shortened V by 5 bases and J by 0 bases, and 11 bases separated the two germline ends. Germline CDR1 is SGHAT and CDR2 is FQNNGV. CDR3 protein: CASSPGRNSYEQYF. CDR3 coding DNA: TGTGCCAGCAGCCCCGGCAGGAACTCCTACGAGCAGTACTTC. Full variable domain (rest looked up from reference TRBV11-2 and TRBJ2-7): EAGVAQSPRYKIIEKRQSVAFWCNPISGHATLYWYQQILGQGPKLLIQFQNNGVVDDSQLPKDRFSAERLKGVDSTLKIQPAKLEDSAVYLCASSPGRNSYEQYFGPGTRLTVT.

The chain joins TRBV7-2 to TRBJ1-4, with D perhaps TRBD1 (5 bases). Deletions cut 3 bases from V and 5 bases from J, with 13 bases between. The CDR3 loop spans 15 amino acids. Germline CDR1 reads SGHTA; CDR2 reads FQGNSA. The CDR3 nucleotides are TGTGCCAGCAGCTTCATCAGGGTTCCCAATGAAAAACTGTTTTTT. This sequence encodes CASSFIRVPNEKLFF.

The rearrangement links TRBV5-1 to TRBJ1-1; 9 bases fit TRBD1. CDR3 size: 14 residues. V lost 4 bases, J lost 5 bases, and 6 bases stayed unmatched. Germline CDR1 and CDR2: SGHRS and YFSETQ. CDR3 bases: TGCGCCAGCAGCCCGGGGACAGGGCGGACTGAAGCTTTCTTT. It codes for CASSPGTGRTEAFF.

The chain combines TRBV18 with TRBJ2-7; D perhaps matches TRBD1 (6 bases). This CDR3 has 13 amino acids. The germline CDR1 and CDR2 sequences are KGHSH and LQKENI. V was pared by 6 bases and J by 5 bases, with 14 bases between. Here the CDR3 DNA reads TGTGCCAGCTCCCCTAGAAACAGGGACGAGCAGTACTTC. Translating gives CASSPRNRDEQYF.

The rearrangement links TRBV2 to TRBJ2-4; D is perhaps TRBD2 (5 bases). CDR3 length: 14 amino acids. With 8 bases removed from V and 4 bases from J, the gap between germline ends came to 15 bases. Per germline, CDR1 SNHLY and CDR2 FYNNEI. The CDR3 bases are TGTGCCAGCGGTCTCGGACGGGATAAAAACATTCAGTACTTC. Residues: CASGLGRDKNIQYF.

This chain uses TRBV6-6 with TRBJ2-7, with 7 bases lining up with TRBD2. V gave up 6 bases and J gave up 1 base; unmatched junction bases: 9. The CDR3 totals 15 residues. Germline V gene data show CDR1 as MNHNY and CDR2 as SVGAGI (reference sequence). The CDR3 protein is CASSVGGQGSYEQYF. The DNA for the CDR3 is TGTGCCAGCAGCGTGGGAGGGCAGGGATCCTACGAGCAGTACTTC.

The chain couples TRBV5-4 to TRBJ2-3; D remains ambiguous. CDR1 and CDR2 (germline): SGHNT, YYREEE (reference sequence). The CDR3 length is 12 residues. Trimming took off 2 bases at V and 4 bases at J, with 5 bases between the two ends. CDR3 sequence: CASSFLSDTQYF. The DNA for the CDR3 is TGTGCCAGCAGCTTTCTGTCAGATACGCAGTATTTT.

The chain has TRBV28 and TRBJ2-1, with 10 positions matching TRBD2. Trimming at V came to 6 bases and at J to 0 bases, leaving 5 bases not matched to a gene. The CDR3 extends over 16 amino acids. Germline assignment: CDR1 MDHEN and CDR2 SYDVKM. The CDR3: CASRRAGGSSYNEQFF. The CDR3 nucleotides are TGTGCCAGCAGGAGAGCGGGAGGGAGCTCCTACAATGAGCAGTTCTTC.

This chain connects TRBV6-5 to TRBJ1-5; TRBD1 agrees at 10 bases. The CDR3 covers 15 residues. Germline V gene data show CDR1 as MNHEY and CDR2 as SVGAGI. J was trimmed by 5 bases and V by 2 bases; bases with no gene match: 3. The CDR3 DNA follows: TGTGCCAGCAGTTACACCGGGACAGGGGATCAGCCCCAGCATTTT. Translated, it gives CASSYTGTGDQPQHF.

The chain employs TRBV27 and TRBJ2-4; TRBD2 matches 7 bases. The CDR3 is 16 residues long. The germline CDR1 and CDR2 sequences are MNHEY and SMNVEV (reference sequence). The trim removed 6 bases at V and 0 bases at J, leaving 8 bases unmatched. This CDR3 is CASSPRLAGAKNIQYF. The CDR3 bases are TGTGCCAGCAGCCCCAGGTTAGCGGGAGCCAAAAACATTCAGTACTTC.

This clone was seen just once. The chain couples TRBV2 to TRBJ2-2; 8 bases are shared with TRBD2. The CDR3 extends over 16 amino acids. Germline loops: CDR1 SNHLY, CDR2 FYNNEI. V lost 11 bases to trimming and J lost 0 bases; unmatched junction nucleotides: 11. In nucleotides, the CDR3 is TGTGCCCTATCCCTAGCGGGCGCACCGAACACCGGGGAGCTGTTTTTT. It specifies CALSLAGAPNTGELFF. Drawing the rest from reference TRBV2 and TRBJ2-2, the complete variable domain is EPEVTQTPSHQVTQMGQEVILRCVPISNHLYFYWYRQILGQKVEFLVSFYNNEISEKSEIFDDQFSVERPDGSNFTLKIRSTKLEDSAMYFCALSLAGAPNTGELFFGEGSRLTVL.

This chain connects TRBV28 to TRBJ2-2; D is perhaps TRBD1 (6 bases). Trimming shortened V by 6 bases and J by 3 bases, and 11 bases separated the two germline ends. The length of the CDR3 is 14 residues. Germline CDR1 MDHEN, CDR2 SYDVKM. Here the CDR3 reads CASRPTGYTGELFF. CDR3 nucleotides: TGTGCCAGCAGACCTACAGGGTACACCGGGGAGCTGTTTTTT.

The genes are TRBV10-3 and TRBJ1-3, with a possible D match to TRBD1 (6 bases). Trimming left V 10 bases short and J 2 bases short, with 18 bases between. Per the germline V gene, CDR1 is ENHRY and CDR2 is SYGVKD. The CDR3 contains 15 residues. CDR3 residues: CATLSGGFTGNTIYF. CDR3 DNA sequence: TGTGCCACCCTGAGTGGGGGCTTTACTGGAAACACCATATATTTT.

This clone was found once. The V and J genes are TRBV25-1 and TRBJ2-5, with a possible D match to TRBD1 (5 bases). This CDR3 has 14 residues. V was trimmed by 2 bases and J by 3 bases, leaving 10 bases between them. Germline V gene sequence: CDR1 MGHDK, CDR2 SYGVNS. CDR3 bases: TGTGCCAGCAGTGAAATTGGCAGGGAAGAGACCCAGTACTTC. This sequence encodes CASSEIGREETQYF.

CDR3 amino acids: CAIRWRTGSYEQYF. CDR3 in DNA: TGTGCCATCAGATGGCGGACTGGCTCCTACGAGCAGTACTTC. The V and J genes are TRBV10-3 and TRBJ2-7; D possibly corresponds to TRBD2 (5 bases). Germline CDR1 and CDR2: ENHRY and SYGVKD. Trimming removed 6 bases at V and 0 bases at J, with 12 bases between. The CDR3 length is 14 residues.

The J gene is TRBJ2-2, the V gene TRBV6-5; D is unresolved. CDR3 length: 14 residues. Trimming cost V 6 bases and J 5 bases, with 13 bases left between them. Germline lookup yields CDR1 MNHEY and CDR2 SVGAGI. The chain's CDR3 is CASRETLETGELFF. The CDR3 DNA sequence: TGTGCCAGCAGAGAGACTTTAGAAACCGGGGAGCTGTTTTTT.

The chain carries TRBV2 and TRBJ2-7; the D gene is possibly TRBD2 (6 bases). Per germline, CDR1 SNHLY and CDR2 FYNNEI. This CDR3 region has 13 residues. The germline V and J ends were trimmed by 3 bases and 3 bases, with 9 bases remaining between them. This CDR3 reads CASSDGTFYEQYF. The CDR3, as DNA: TGTGCCAGCAGTGATGGGACTTTCTACGAGCAGTACTTC.

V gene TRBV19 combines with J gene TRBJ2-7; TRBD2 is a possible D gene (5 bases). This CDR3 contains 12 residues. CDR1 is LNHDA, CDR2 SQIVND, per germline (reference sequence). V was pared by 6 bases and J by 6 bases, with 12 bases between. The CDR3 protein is CASRTRAGEQYF. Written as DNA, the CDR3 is TGTGCCAGTAGAACCCGGGCGGGCGAGCAGTACTTC.